The clone carrying this TCR beta chain was seen a handful of times. At one boundary the junction diverges from the germline segment, which might be a read error. This sample was included in a study of blood T cell repertoires in COVID-19. Using immunoSEQ multiplex PCR, the repertoire was profiled, and TCRdb retains in-frame clones only, with some absent. The data contain around 350,000 clones, around 87% of them singletons. The sequence derives from a human donor in a cohort sampled during active COVID-19. Sequencing was carried out using peripheral blood.

CDR3 DNA: TGTGCCAGCAGGGAAGGGACACAGGACTATGGCTACACCTTC. Encoded protein: CASREGTQDYGYTF. The chain links TRBV2 to TRBJ1-2; tentatively, D is TRBD1 (6 bases). Germline V lookup: CDR1 SNHLY, CDR2 FYNNEI. This CDR3 region has 14 residues.